Shown below are 4 T cell receptor beta chains from a single sample sequenced in a study of T cell responses to AZD1222 COVID-19 vaccine. Sequencing used immunoSEQ multiplex PCR; TCRdb keeps in-frame clones, though not all of them. The sample lists about 76,000 clones; around three quarters were seen once. This specimen was peripheral blood, taken 28 days after the second dose of the MenACWY control vaccine. Receptors originate from an adult who received the MenACWY meningococcal vaccine as a control.

This clone was recorded a few times. This chain uses TRBV6-4 with TRBJ1-4, with D possibly matching TRBD1 (5 bases). The CDR3 is 15 residues long. The V end lost 8 bases, the J end lost 4 bases, and 17 bases lay between the germline ends. Per the germline V gene, CDR1 is MRHNA and CDR2 is SNTAGT. The CDR3 here is CASHARADFNEKLFF. DNA of the CDR3: TGTGCCAGCCACGCCAGGGCGGACTTTAATGAAAAACTGTTTTTT.

The rearrangement joins TRBV5-1 to TRBJ1-2; 7 positions match TRBD1. The ends lost 3 bases at V and 8 bases at J; junction bases unmatched: 4. Germline CDR1 SGHRS, CDR2 YFSETQ. This CDR3 has 12 amino acids. The CDR3 DNA sequence: TGCGCCAGCAGCTGGACAGGTAAGGGCTACACCTTC. Amino acids: CASSWTGKGYTF.

V usage is TRBV27 and J usage is TRBJ1-1; D is uncertain. This CDR3 is 13 amino acids long. The V end was cut by 2 bases, the J end by 1 base, with 5 bases between. CDR1 and CDR2 from the germline V gene are MNHEY and SMNVEV (reference sequence). Here the CDR3 DNA reads TGTGCCAGCAGTTTACAAGCGAACACTGAAGCTTTCTTT. It yields the protein CASSLQANTEAFF.

This clone was counted between two and nine times. This rearrangement joins TRBV11-2 to TRBJ2-7; a possible D gene is TRBD2 (5 bases). Germline values: CDR1 SGHAT, CDR2 FQNNGV. Trimming took 4 bases from V and 6 from J, leaving 13 bases between them. The CDR3 contains 13 residues. CDR3 protein: CASSSGTLREQYF. CDR3 bases: TGTGCCAGCAGCTCGGGAACCCTCCGCGAGCAGTACTTC.